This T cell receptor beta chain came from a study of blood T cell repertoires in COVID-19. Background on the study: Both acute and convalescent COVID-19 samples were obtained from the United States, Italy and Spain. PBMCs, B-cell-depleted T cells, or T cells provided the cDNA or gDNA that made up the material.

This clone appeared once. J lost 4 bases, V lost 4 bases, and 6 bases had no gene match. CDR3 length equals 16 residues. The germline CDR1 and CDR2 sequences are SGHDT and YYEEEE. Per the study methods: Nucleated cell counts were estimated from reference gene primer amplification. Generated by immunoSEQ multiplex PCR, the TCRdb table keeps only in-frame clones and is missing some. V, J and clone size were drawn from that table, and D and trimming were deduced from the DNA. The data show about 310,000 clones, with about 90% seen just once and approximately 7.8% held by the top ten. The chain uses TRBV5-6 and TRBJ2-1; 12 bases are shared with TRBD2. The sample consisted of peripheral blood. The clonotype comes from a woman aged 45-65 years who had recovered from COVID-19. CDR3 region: CASSQGTSGRYNEQFF. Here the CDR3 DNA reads TGTGCCAGCAGCCAGGGGACTAGCGGGCGTTACAATGAGCAGTTCTTC.